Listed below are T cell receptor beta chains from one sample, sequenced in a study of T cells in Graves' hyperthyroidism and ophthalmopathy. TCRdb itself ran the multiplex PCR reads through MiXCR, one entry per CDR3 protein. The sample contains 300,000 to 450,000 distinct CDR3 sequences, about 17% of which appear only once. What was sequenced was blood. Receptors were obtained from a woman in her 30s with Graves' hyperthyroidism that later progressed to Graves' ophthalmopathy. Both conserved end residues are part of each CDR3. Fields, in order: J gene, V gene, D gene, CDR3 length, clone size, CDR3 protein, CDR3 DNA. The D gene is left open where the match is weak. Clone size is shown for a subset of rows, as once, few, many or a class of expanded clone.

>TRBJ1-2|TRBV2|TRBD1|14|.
CASSPRDRGPLYTF
TGTGCCAGCAGTCCACGGGACAGGGGGCCCCTCTACACCTTC
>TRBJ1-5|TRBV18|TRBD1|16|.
CASSPAGQGFRQPQHF
TGTGCCAGCTCACCGGCCGGACAGGGCTTTCGTCAGCCCCAGCATTTT
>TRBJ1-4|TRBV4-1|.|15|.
CASSQVGRVNEKLFF
TGCGCCAGCAGCCAAGTTGGGAGGGTTAATGAAAAACTGTTTTTT
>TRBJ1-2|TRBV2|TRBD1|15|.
CASRIQGAQSYGYTF
TGTGCCAGCAGAATACAGGGGGCGCAGAGCTATGGCTACACCTTC
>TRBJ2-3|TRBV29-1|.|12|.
CSVEGSADTQYF
TGCAGCGTTGAAGGATCTGCAGATACGCAGTATTTT
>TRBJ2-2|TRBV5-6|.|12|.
CASTTGVGELFF
TGTGCCAGCACCACGGGAGTCGGGGAGCTGTTTTTT
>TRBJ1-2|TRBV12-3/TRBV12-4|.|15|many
CASSRNRDAGYGYTF
TGTGCCAGCAGCCGGAACCGGGACGCCGGTTATGGCTACACCTTC
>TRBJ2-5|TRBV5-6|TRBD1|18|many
CASSLAFSGDRTQETQYF
TGTGCCAGCAGCTTGGCCTTTTCGGGGGACAGGACTCAAGAGACCCAGTACTTC
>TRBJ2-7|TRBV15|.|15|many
CATRNIGAGRSEQYF
TGTGCCACCAGGAATATAGGAGCGGGCAGAAGCGAGCAGTACTTC
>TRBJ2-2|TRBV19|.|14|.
CASSRAGYTGELFF
TGTGCCAGTAGTAGGGCAGGGTATACCGGGGAGCTGTTTTTT
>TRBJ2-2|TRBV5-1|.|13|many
CASSLAGHGELFF
TGCGCCAGCAGCTTGGCCGGGCACGGGGAGCTGTTTTTT
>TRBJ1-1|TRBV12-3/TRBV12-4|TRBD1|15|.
CASSNIGQGYTEAFF
TGTGCCAGCAGCAATATAGGACAGGGGTATACTGAAGCTTTCTTT
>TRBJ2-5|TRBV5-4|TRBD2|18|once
CASSLPTSGNVWQETQYF
TGTGCCAGCAGCTTGCCGACTAGCGGGAACGTGTGGCAAGAGACCCAGTACTTC
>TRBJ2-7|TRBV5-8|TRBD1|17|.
CASSLRTGFINPYEQYF
TGTGCCAGCAGCTTGAGGACAGGGTTTATCAACCCCTACGAGCAGTACTTC
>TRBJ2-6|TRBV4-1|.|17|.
CASSQDLGFPGANVLTF
TGCGCCAGCAGCCAAGACCTGGGATTCCCTGGGGCCAACGTCCTGACTTTC
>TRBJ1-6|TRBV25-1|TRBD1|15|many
CASSEGTGFVSPLHF
TGTGCCAGCAGTGAAGGGACAGGGTTTGTTTCACCCCTCCACTTT
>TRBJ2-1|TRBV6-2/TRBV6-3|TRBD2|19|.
CASSPWGLARGSSYNEQFF
TGTGCCAGCAGCCCGTGGGGACTAGCGAGGGGGAGCTCCTACAATGAGCAGTTCTTC
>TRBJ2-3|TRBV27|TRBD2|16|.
CASRGTSGVSTDTQYF
TGTGCCAGCAGGGGGACTAGCGGGGTCAGCACAGATACGCAGTATTTT
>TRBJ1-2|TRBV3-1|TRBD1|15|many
CASSHDTGGGRGYTF
TGTGCCAGCAGCCACGATACAGGGGGTGGACGGGGCTACACCTTC
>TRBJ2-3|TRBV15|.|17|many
CATSRGGGQNRGDTQYF
TGTGCCACCAGCAGGGGAGGGGGGCAGAATCGCGGAGATACGCAGTATTTT
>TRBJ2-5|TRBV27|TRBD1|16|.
CASSSSGTGEKETQYF
TGTGCCAGCAGTTCATCCGGGACAGGGGAGAAGGAGACCCAGTACTTC